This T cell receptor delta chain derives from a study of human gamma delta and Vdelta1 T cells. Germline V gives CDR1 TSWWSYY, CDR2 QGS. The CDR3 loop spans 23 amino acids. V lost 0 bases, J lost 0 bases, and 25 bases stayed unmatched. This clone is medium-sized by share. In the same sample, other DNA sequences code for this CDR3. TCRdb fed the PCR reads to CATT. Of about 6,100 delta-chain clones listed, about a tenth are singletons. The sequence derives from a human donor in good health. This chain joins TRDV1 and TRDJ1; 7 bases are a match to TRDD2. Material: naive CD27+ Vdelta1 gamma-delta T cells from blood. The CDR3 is CALGELAFSRTRYTLPYTDKLIF. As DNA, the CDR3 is TGTGCTCTTGGGGAACTAGCATTTTCGCGGACCCGATACACCCTTCCTTACACCGATAAACTCATCTTT.